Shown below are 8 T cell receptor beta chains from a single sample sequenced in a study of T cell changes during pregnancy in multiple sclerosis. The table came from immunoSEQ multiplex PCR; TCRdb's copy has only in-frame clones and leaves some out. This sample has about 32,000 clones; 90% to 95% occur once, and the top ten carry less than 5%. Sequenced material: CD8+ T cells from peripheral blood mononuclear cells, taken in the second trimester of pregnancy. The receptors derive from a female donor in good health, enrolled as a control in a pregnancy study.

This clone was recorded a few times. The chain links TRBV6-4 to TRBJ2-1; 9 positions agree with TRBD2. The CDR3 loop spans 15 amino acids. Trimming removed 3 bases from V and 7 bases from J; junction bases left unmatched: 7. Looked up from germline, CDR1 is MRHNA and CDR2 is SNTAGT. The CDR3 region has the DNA TGTGCCAGCAGTGAACGAGCGGGGGGACCAAATGAGCAGTTCTTC. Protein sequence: CASSERAGGPNEQFF.

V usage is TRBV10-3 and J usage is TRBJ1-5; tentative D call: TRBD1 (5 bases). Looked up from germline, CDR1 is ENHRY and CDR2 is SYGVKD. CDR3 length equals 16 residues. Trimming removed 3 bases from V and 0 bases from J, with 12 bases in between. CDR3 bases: TGTGCCATCAGTGATCCCCACGACAGTAGCAATCAGCCCCAGCATTTT. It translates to CAISDPHDSSNQPQHF.

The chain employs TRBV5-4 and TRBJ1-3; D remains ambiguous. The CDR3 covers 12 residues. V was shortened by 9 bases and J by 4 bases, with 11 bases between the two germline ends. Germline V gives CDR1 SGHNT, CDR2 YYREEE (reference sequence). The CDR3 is CAIPMTGNTIYF. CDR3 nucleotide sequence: TGTGCCATTCCGATGACAGGAAACACCATATATTTT.

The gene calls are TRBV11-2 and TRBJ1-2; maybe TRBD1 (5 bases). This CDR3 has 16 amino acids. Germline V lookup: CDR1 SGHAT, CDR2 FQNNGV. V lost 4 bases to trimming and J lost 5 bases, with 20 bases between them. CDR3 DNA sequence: TGTGCCAGCAGCTCAATACCGGGACGGGGGGTGTATGGCTACACCTTC. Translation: CASSSIPGRGVYGYTF.

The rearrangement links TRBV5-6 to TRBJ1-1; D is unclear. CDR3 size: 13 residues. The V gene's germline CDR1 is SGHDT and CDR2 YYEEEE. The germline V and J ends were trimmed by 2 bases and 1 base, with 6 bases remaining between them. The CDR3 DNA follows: TGTGCCAGCAGCTTCTATGAGAACACTGAAGCTTTCTTT. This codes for CASSFYENTEAFF. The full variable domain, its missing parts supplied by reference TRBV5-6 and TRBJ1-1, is DAGVTQSPTHLIKTRGQQVTLRCSPKSGHDTVSWYQQALGQGPQFIFQYYEEEERQRGNFPDRFSGHQFPNYSSELNVNALLLGDSALYLCASSFYENTEAFFGQGTRLTVV.

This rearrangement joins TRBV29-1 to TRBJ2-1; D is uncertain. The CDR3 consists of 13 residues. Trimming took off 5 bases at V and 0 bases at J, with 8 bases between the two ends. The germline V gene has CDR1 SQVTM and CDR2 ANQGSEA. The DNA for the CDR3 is TGCAGCGTTCCCCATAGCTCCTACAATGAGCAGTTCTTC. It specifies CSVPHSSYNEQFF.

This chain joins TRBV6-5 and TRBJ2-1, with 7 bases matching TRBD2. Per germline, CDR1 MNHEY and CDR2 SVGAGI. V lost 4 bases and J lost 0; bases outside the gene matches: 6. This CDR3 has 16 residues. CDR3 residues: CASSSRGGSSYNEQFF. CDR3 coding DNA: TGTGCCAGCAGTTCTAGGGGAGGGAGCTCCTACAATGAGCAGTTCTTC.

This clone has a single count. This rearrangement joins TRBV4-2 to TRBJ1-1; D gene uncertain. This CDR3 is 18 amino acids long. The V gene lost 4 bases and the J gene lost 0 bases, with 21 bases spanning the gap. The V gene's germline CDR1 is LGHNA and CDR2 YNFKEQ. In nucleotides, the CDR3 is TGTGCCAGCAGCCTCCAGGAGGGCAGAGCCCCTATGAACACTGAAGCTTTCTTT. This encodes CASSLQEGRAPMNTEAFF.